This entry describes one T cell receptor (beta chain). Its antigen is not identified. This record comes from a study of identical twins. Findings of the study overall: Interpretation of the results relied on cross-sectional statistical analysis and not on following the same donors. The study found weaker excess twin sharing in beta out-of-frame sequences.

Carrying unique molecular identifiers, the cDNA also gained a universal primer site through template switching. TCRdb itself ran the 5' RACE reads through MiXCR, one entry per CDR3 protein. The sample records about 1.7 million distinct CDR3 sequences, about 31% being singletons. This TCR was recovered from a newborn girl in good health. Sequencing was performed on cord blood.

This CDR3 reads CASSYWAVSSYEQYF. The CDR3 region has the DNA TGTGCCAGCAGTTACTGGGCGGTCAGCTCCTACGAGCAGTACTTC. V usage is TRBV6-2 or TRBV6-3 and J usage is TRBJ2-7; D remains unclear. Between the trimmed V and J ends, which lost 1 base and 0 bases, there was a span of 10 bases. Germline assignment: CDR1 MNHEY and CDR2 SVGEGT. The CDR3 runs 15 residues.